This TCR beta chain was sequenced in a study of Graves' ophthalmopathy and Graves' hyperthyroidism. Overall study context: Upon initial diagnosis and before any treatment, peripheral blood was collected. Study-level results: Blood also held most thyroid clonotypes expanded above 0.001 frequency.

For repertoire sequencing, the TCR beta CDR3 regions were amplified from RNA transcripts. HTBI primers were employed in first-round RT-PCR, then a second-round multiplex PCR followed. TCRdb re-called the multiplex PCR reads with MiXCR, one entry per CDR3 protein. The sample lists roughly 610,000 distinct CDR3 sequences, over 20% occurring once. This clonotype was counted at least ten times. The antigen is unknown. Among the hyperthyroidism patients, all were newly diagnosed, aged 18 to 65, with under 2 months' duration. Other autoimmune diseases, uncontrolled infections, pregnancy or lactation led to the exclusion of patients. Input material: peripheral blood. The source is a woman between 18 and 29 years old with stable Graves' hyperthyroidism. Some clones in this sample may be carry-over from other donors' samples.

This CDR3 is CASWGGSGVYEQYF. The CDR3 bases are TGTGCCAGCTGGGGGGGGAGCGGGGTCTACGAGCAGTACTTC. The J gene is TRBJ2-7, the V gene TRBV6-1, with TRBD2 matching 7 bases. Germline lookup yields CDR1 MNHNS and CDR2 SASEGT. The CDR3 contains 14 residues. The ends lost 8 bases at V and 3 bases at J; junction bases unmatched: 10.